This T cell receptor (beta chain) originates from a study of cytomegalovirus exposure and HLA in healthy donors. Study-level results: Investigators reported 150 to 200 TCR beta chains as tied to cytomegalovirus. V- and J-gene trimming in TCR beta was tied to a missense DCLRE1C variant by an analysis performed later.

Germline V gene data show CDR1 as SQVTM and CDR2 as ANQGSEA. Trimming took 4 bases from V and 0 from J, leaving 7 bases between them. The CDR3 loop spans 13 amino acids. A word on this clone: Its specificity is not known.

The PCR employed 60 Vbeta primers together with 13 Jbeta primers. Produced via immunoSEQ multiplex PCR; TCRdb's table is partial and in-frame only. The data hold 170,000 or so clones, with 75% to 80% observed a single time. The sequence was obtained from a woman in her 40s in good health and CMV-seronegative. The specimen was PBMCs. This chain uses TRBV29-1 with TRBJ2-1; possible D gene TRBD2, 6 bases. The DNA for the CDR3 is TGCAGCGTTGTCGGGGGCTCCTACAATGAGCAGTTCTTC. Amino acid sequence: CSVVGGSYNEQFF.